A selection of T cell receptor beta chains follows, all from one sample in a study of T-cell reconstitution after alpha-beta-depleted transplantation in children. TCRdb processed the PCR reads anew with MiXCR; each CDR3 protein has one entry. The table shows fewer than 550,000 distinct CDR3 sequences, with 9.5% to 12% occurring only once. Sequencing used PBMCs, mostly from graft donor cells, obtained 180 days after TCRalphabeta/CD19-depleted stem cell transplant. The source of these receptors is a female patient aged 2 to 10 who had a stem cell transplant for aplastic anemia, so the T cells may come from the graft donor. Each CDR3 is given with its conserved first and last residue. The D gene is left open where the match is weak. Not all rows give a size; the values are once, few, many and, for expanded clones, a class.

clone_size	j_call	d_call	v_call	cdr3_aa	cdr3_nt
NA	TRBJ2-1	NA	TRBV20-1	CSARDKSYNEQFF	TGCAGTGCCCGGGACAAATCCTACAATGAGCAGTTCTTC
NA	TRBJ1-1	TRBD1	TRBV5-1	CASSFPKGTGRVDTEAFF	TGCGCCAGCAGCTTCCCCAAGGGGACAGGGAGGGTGGACACTGAAGCTTTCTTT
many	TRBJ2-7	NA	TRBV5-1	CASSEGPYEQYF	TGCGCCAGCAGCGAGGGACCCTACGAGCAGTACTTC
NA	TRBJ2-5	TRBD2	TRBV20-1	CSAREGLAGDQETQYF	TGCAGTGCTAGAGAAGGGCTAGCGGGTGATCAGGAGACCCAGTACTTC
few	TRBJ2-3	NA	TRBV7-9	CASSPSLGNTDTQYF	TGTGCCAGCAGCCCCTCTCTCGGTAACACAGATACGCAGTATTTT
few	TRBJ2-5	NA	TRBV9	CASSPSGYVETQYF	TGTGCCAGCAGCCCGTCAGGCTATGTGGAGACCCAGTACTTC
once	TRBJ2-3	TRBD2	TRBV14	CASSPGGGKGTDTQYF	TGTGCCAGCAGCCCAGGCGGGGGTAAGGGGACAGATACGCAGTATTTT
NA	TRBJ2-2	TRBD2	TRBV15	CATSRFTSGPNTGELFF	TGTGCCACCAGCAGATTTACTAGCGGACCGAACACCGGGGAGCTGTTTTTT
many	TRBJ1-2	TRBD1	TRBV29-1	CSVASPGQFYGYTF	TGCAGCGTTGCCTCACCGGGACAGTTCTATGGCTACACCTTC
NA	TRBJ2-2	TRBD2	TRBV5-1	CASSAAGTSGSMVTGELFF	TGCGCCAGCAGCGCCGCCGGGACTAGCGGGAGTATGGTCACCGGGGAGCTGTTTTTT
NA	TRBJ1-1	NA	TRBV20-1	CSASNPQFAEAFF	TGCAGTGCTAGTAACCCCCAGTTCGCTGAAGCTTTCTTT
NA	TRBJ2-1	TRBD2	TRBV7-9	CASSLEVTSGWEQFF	TGTGCCAGCAGCTTAGAGGTGACTAGCGGGTGGGAGCAGTTCTTC
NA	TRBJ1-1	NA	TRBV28	CASRGPGGTEAFF	TGTGCCAGCAGGGGCCCGGGGGGCACTGAAGCTTTCTTT
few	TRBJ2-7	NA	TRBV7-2	CASSLSRLAYEQYF	TGTGCCAGCAGCTTATCCAGACTGGCCTACGAGCAGTACTTC
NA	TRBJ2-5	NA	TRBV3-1	CASRTPAETQYF	TGTGCCAGCAGGACCCCCGCCGAGACCCAGTACTTC
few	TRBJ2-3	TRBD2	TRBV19	CASTKAGTLTTDTQYF	TGTGCCAGTACGAAAGCGGGAACACTCACCACAGATACGCAGTATTTT
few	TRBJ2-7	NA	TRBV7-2	CASRPPAGNEQYF	TGTGCCAGCAGGCCCCCTGCAGGGAACGAGCAGTACTTC
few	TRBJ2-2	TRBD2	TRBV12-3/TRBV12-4	CASSARTSSNTGELFF	TGTGCCAGCAGTGCCCGGACTAGCAGTAACACCGGGGAGCTGTTTTTT
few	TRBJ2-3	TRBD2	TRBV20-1	CSAPAGQRGSTDTQYF	TGCAGTGCCCCGGCAGGGCAGCGGGGTTCCACAGATACGCAGTATTTT
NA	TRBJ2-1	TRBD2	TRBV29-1	CSVEFPERESYNEQFF	TGCAGCGTTGAGTTTCCCGAGCGGGAGTCCTACAATGAGCAGTTCTTC
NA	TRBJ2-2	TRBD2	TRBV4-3	CASSQPGLAGANTGELFF	TGCGCCAGCAGCCAACCCGGACTAGCGGGAGCGAACACCGGGGAGCTGTTTTTT
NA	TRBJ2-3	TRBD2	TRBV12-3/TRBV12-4	CASSRLAGGDTQYF	TGTGCCAGCAGCCGGCTAGCGGGAGGCGATACGCAGTATTTT
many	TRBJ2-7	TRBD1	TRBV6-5	CASSPTGGFYEQYF	TGTGCCAGCAGTCCGACAGGGGGCTTTTACGAGCAGTACTTC
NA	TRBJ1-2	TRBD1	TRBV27	CASSLSWGQGLYGYTF	TGTGCCAGCAGTTTATCCTGGGGACAGGGACTTTATGGCTACACCTTC
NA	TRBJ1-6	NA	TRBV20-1	CSAVDRGSPLHF	TGCAGTGCTGTCGATAGAGGTTCACCCCTCCACTTT
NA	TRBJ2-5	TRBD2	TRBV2	CASRCVGGQETQYF	TGTGCCAGCAGGTGTGTCGGGGGGCAAGAGACCCAGTACTTC
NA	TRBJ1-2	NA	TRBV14	CASSQDSYYGYTF	TGTGCCAGCAGCCAAGACAGCTACTATGGCTACACCTTC
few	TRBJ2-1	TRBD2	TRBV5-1	CASSFRLAEGDEQFF	TGCGCCAGCAGCTTTCGACTAGCGGAAGGCGATGAGCAGTTCTTC
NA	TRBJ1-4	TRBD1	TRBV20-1	CSASAGTGGEKLFF	TGCAGTGCTAGTGCTGGGACAGGGGGTGAAAAACTGTTTTTT
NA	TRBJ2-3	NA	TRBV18	CASSPRDSTDTQYF	TGTGCCAGCTCACCGCGTGACAGCACAGATACGCAGTATTTT
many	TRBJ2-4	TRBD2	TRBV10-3	CAIRGLAENIQYF	TGTGCCATCAGGGGACTAGCGGAAAACATTCAGTACTTC
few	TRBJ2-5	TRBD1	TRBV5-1	CASSFTGDFETQYF	TGCGCCAGCAGCTTCACAGGGGATTTCGAGACCCAGTACTTC
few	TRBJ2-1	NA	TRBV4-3	CASSQETGSSYNEQFF	TGCGCCAGCAGCCAAGAAACAGGGAGCTCCTACAATGAGCAGTTCTTC
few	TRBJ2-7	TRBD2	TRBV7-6	CASSFVLGAGGEQYF	TGTGCCAGCAGCTTCGTCTTGGGCGCGGGAGGTGAGCAGTACTTC
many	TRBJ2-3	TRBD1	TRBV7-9	CASSRPGQGHTDTQYF	TGTGCCAGCAGCCGACCCGGACAGGGGCACACAGATACGCAGTATTTT
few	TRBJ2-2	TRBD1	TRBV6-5	CASSYWTGAHTGELFF	TGTGCCAGCAGTTACTGGACAGGGGCGCACACCGGGGAGCTGTTTTTT
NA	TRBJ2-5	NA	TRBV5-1	CASSPRLAMEGETQYF	TGCGCCAGCAGCCCCCGGTTGGCTATGGAGGGAGAGACCCAGTACTTC
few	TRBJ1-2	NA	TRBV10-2	CASSDPGRNYGYTF	TGCGCCAGCAGTGATCCCGGACGTAACTATGGCTACACCTTC
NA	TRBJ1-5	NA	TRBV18	CASSPAGGDQPQHF	TGTGCCAGCTCCCCTGCGGGGGGCGATCAGCCCCAGCATTTT
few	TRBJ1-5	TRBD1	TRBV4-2	CASSQVHKGQGGEQPQHF	TGTGCCAGCAGCCAAGTTCATAAAGGACAGGGAGGAGAACAGCCCCAGCATTTT
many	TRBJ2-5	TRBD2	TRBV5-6	CASSLGPSGRAQETQYF	TGTGCCAGCAGCTTGGGGCCCAGCGGGAGGGCCCAAGAGACCCAGTACTTC